Below are 21 T cell receptor beta chains sequenced from a single sample in a study of T cell responses to AZD1222 COVID-19 vaccine. The data were produced by immunoSEQ multiplex PCR, yet TCRdb's version contains in-frame clones alone and is incomplete. Here the sample spans around 140,000 clones, about 90% being singletons. The starting material was peripheral blood, obtained 28 days after the second AZD1222 dose. The receptors originated from an adult who received the AZD1222 COVID-19 vaccine.

The rearrangement links TRBV27 to TRBJ1-4; the D gene is possibly TRBD1 (5 bases). V was cut by 5 bases and J by 8 bases, with 12 bases left in between. This CDR3 is 13 amino acids long. The germline V gene has CDR1 MNHEY and CDR2 SMNVEV (reference sequence). The CDR3, as DNA: TGTGCCAGCAGTAGGAGCGGGGCCGAAAAACTGTTTTTT. Protein sequence: CASSRSGAEKLFF.

The chain recombines TRBV6-2 or TRBV6-3 with TRBJ2-1; D ambiguous. Trimming cost V 2 bases and J 7 bases, with 6 bases left between them. The germline V gene encodes CDR1 MNHEY and CDR2 SVGEGT. The CDR3 extends over 12 amino acids. The CDR3 nucleotides are TGTGCCAGCAGTTACAATTCTAATGAGCAGTTCTTC. As protein: CASSYNSNEQFF.

The chain joins TRBV18 to TRBJ1-2; TRBD1 might be the D (5 bases). Trimming stripped 0 bases from V and 6 bases from J, with 11 bases between. There are 14 residues in the CDR3. The germline V gene has CDR1 KGHSH and CDR2 LQKENI. CDR3 sequence: CASSPPGGTHGYTF. CDR3 in DNA: TGTGCCAGCTCACCACCGGGAGGGACTCATGGCTACACCTTC. Full variable domain (remainder filled in from reference TRBV18 and TRBJ1-2): NAGVMQNPRHLVRRRGQEARLRCSPMKGHSHVYWYRQLPEEGLKFMVYLQKENIIDESGMPKERFSAEFPKEGPSILRIQQVVRGDSAAYFCASSPPGGTHGYTFGSGTRLTVV.

The V call is TRBV5-8, the J call TRBJ1-5; TRBD1 agrees at 7 bases. The CDR3 spans 18 residues. Germline assignment: CDR1 SGHTS and CDR2 YDEGEE. The ends lost 1 base at V and 9 bases at J; junction bases unmatched: 19. CDR3 bases: TGTGCCAGCAGCTTGCGCTTTACAGGGGTTTTCAAAGTCCCGCCCCAGCATTTT. Protein product: CASSLRFTGVFKVPPQHF.

The chain couples TRBV2 to TRBJ2-1, with 8 bases identical to TRBD1. Germline CDR1 SNHLY, CDR2 FYNNEI. The J segment lost 10 bases and the V segment lost 6 bases, leaving 5 bases of the junction unmatched. The CDR3 has 12 residues. The CDR3 DNA reads TGTGCCAGCAGGATGGACAGGGAGGAGCAGTTCTTC. Amino acids: CASRMDREEQFF.

The rearrangement uses TRBV5-1 and TRBJ2-2; D is perhaps TRBD2 (6 bases). The V end was cut by 2 bases, the J end by 0 bases, with 8 bases between. The length of the CDR3 is 15 residues. From germline, CDR1 is SGHRS and CDR2 YFSETQ. CDR3 amino acids: CASSFRRANTGELFF. Here the CDR3 DNA reads TGCGCCAGCAGCTTCAGGAGGGCGAACACCGGGGAGCTGTTTTTT. The variable domain in full, with the rest retrieved from reference TRBV5-1 and TRBJ2-2, is KAGVTQTPRYLIKTRGQQVTLSCSPISGHRSVSWYQQTPGQGLQFLFEYFSETQRNKGNFPGRFSGRQFSNSRSEMNVSTLELGDSALYLCASSFRRANTGELFFGEGSRLTVL.

The rearrangement uses TRBV6-4 and TRBJ2-1; 7 bases fit TRBD2. V was clipped by 3 bases and J by 2 bases; unmatched bases: 7. Germline CDR1 MRHNA, CDR2 SNTAGT. The CDR3 spans 16 residues. The CDR3 DNA is TGTGCCAGCAGTGATTACGCGACTAGCCCCTACAATGAGCAGTTCTTC. Encoded protein: CASSDYATSPYNEQFF.

The rearrangement uses TRBV24-1 and TRBJ1-5; 7 positions match TRBD1. Looked up from germline, CDR1 is KGHDR and CDR2 is SFDVKD. Trimming cost V 3 bases and J 5 bases; bases outside gene matches: 3. This CDR3 comprises 14 residues. The CDR3 is CATSDADRDQPQHF. The CDR3 region has the DNA TGTGCCACCAGTGATGCAGACAGGGATCAGCCCCAGCATTTT.

This rearrangement joins TRBV19 to TRBJ1-1; D might be TRBD1 (5 bases). Trimming cost V 4 bases and J 11 bases, with 11 bases left between them. The CDR3 totals 11 residues. Germline loops: CDR1 LNHDA, CDR2 SQIVND (reference sequence). The DNA of the CDR3 is TGTGCCAGTAGTAGGGGCCCAGGGGCTTTCTTT. It encodes CASSRGPGAFF.

The chain couples TRBV18 to TRBJ2-5; either TRBD1 or TRBD2 may supply D (5 bases each). CDR3 length equals 15 residues. Trimming pared 3 bases from V and 4 bases from J, leaving 15 bases between. Per the germline V gene, CDR1 is KGHSH and CDR2 is LQKENI. The CDR3 DNA reads as TGTGCCAGCTCACCCCGAGGGACCTCGCCAGAGACCCAGTACTTC. Its protein is CASSPRGTSPETQYF.

V is TRBV6-5 and J is TRBJ2-7, with 9 bases aligning to TRBD1. CDR1 is MNHEY, CDR2 SVGAGI, per germline. CDR3 size: 13 residues. V lost 5 bases to trimming and J lost 9 bases; unmatched junction nucleotides: 8. CDR3 DNA: TGTGCCAGCAGTCCCGGGACAGGGAGTGTGCAGTACTTC. Translating it yields CASSPGTGSVQYF.

V usage is TRBV18 and J usage is TRBJ1-1; no clear D. Germline V lookup: CDR1 KGHSH, CDR2 LQKENI. With 1 base removed from V and 1 base from J, the gap between germline ends came to 4 bases. The CDR3 is 13 residues long. CDR3 in amino acids: CASSPRENTEAFF. The DNA of the CDR3 is TGTGCCAGCTCACCACGGGAGAACACTGAAGCTTTCTTT.

The chain has TRBV5-1 and TRBJ2-2; no definite D call. Trimming removed 0 bases at V and 6 bases at J, with 9 bases between. The CDR3 totals 14 residues. Germline lookup yields CDR1 SGHRS and CDR2 YFSETQ. The CDR3 spells CASSLAGHAGELFF. CDR3 DNA sequence: TGCGCCAGCAGCTTGGCCGGGCACGCCGGGGAGCTGTTTTTT.

The rearrangement links TRBV18 to TRBJ2-7; D is possibly TRBD1 (6 bases). With 2 bases removed from V and 3 bases from J, the gap between germline ends came to 11 bases. The CDR3 length is 14 residues. Germline V lookup: CDR1 KGHSH, CDR2 LQKENI. The CDR3 DNA reads as TGTGCCAGCTCACCAACGACAGGTCTCTACGAGCAGTACTTC. Amino acids: CASSPTTGLYEQYF.

The chain carries TRBV19 and TRBJ2-7; D assignment may be TRBD1 or TRBD2 (5 bases each). Germline lookup yields CDR1 LNHDA and CDR2 SQIVND (reference sequence). The CDR3 runs 13 residues. Trimming removed 3 bases from V and 4 bases from J, with 10 bases in between. CDR3 nucleotides: TGTGCCAGTAGTATCGGCAGGGAGTACGAGCAGTACTTC. Translation gives CASSIGREYEQYF.

CDR3 region: CAWAQGASGYTF. The CDR3 coding sequence is TGTGCCTGGGCACAGGGTGCGTCTGGCTACACCTTC. V gene TRBV30 combines with J gene TRBJ1-2; tentatively, D is TRBD1 (6 bases). Trimming removed 5 bases from V and 7 bases from J, with 14 bases in between. The CDR3 sequence is 12 residues long. Germline V gene sequence: CDR1 GTSNPN, CDR2 SVGIG (reference sequence). Complete variable domain (other parts from reference TRBV30 and TRBJ1-2): SQTIHQWPATLVQPVGSPLSLECTVEGTSNPNLYWYRQAAGRGLQLLFYSVGIGQISSEVPQNLSASRPQDRQFILSSKKLLLSDSGFYLCAWAQGASGYTFGSGTRLTVV.

The rearrangement links TRBV6-5 to TRBJ2-3; D not resolved. This CDR3 contains 10 residues. The germline CDR1 and CDR2 sequences are MNHEY and SVGAGI. V was clipped by 8 bases and J by 8 bases, with 8 bases between them. The CDR3 reads CASGSVTQYF. The CDR3 DNA reads TGTGCCAGCGGCTCTGTTACGCAGTATTTT.

CDR3 residues: CASSLERGSLRNTIYF. DNA for the CDR3: TGTGCCAGCAGCCTAGAGAGGGGCAGCCTAAGAAACACCATATATTTT. The gene calls are TRBV5-6 and TRBJ1-3, with D possibly matching TRBD1 (5 bases). The CDR3 is made up of 16 amino acids. V was clipped by 4 bases and J by 5 bases, with 19 bases between them. Germline V gene sequence: CDR1 SGHDT, CDR2 YYEEEE.

V gene TRBV7-3 combines with J gene TRBJ2-5; TRBD2 matches at 11 bases. The germline V gene has CDR1 SGHTA and CDR2 FQGTGA. This CDR3 comprises 15 residues. Trimming cost V 3 bases and J 4 bases; bases outside gene matches: 4. CDR3 bases: TGTGCCAGCAGCTTCAACGGACTAGCGGGAGAGACCCAGTACTTC. Protein sequence: CASSFNGLAGETQYF.

This chain joins TRBV2 and TRBJ1-2; the match to TRBD1 covers 8 bases. The V and J ends lost 6 bases and 2 bases, in that order; junction bases with no gene match: 2. The CDR3 contains 13 residues. Germline V gene sequence: CDR1 SNHLY, CDR2 FYNNEI. CDR3 in DNA: TGTGCCAGCAGGACAGGGGTAAACTATGGCTACACCTTC. Translating gives CASRTGVNYGYTF.

The chain carries TRBV5-4 and TRBJ1-3; D is unresolved. The CDR3 consists of 13 residues. Germline CDR1 SGHNT, CDR2 YYREEE (reference sequence). The V end was cut by 4 bases, the J end by 0 bases, with 5 bases between. The CDR3 sequence is CASSVPSGNTIYF. The CDR3 nucleotides are TGTGCCAGCAGCGTCCCCTCTGGAAACACCATATATTTT.